The clone carrying this T cell receptor beta chain was counted at least ten times. Its cognate antigen is unknown. The study, taken as a whole, reports: Larger-cohort validation covered only one TCR beta V-J rearrangement.

This CDR3 is 11 amino acids long. V was clipped by 4 bases and J by 4 bases, with 1 base between them. CDR1 and CDR2 (germline): ENHRY, SYGVKD. Semi-nested PCR with Nested Universal Primer A followed constant-region reverse priming of full-length variable regions. TCRdb called the 5' RACE reads again in MiXCR, with one record for every CDR3 protein. The profile covers tens of thousands of distinct CDR3 sequences, with over 15% appearing a single time and about 2.1% taken by the ten largest. Purified naive CD4+ T cells were depleted of CD25+ Tregs. This sequence was found in a female donor with breast cancer. The sample was naive CD4+ T cells sorted from blood. The subset was: naive CD4+ T cells, CD4+CD45RA+CD25-. The rearrangement joins TRBV10-3 to TRBJ2-2; the D is unclear. The CDR3 DNA is TGTGCCATCAGTGCCACCGGGGAGCTGTTTTTT. Translated, it gives CAISATGELFF.